This is a list of T cell receptor beta chains from one sample in a study of blood T cells in healthy people across ages. TCRdb used MiXCR to reprocess the 5' RACE reads, holding one entry per CDR3 protein. The table lists about 720,000 distinct CDR3 sequences, around 25% of them singletons. The data also belong to a second study, concerning T cells of mothers and their children.

Sequenced sample: blood. The source of these receptors is a boy aged 10-17 years in good health. CDR3s include the opening cysteine and the closing phenylalanine or tryptophan. Fields, in order: V gene, J gene, CDR3 protein.

v_call: TRBV29-1; j_call: TRBJ2-5; cdr3_aa: CSVEATGVETQYF
v_call: TRBV7-9; j_call: TRBJ2-5; cdr3_aa: CASSSQGGLVEETQYF
v_call: TRBV28; j_call: TRBJ2-2; cdr3_aa: CASSLLGGFGQDTGELFF
v_call: TRBV20-1; j_call: TRBJ1-1; cdr3_aa: CSARGLGYGTEAFF
v_call: TRBV7-9; j_call: TRBJ1-6; cdr3_aa: CASSRPTVGDSPLHF
v_call: TRBV2; j_call: TRBJ2-7; cdr3_aa: CASSEALFSYEQYF
v_call: TRBV4-3; j_call: TRBJ2-1; cdr3_aa: CASSRGANAYNEQFF
v_call: TRBV7-2; j_call: TRBJ2-7; cdr3_aa: CASSQREGNTYEQYF
v_call: TRBV20-1; j_call: TRBJ1-5; cdr3_aa: CSAGTGDYYSNQPQHF
v_call: TRBV12-3/TRBV12-4; j_call: TRBJ2-7; cdr3_aa: CASSHADTPYEQYF
v_call: TRBV5-1; j_call: TRBJ2-5; cdr3_aa: CASSWTLTGGGETQYF
v_call: TRBV7-2; j_call: TRBJ1-1; cdr3_aa: CASSLEQGFTEAFF
v_call: TRBV6-1; j_call: TRBJ2-4; cdr3_aa: CASSRKSGQGLTKNIQYF
v_call: TRBV7-9; j_call: TRBJ2-1; cdr3_aa: CASSPFRDLAPYNEQFF
v_call: TRBV20-1; j_call: TRBJ1-2; cdr3_aa: CSARGTGVANYGYTF
v_call: TRBV28; j_call: TRBJ2-3; cdr3_aa: CASSKRQGRHTDTQYF
v_call: TRBV28; j_call: TRBJ2-7; cdr3_aa: CASSFPETGKPAGEQYF
v_call: TRBV12-3/TRBV12-4; j_call: TRBJ1-2; cdr3_aa: CANSNRDRGRLYGYTF
v_call: TRBV6-6; j_call: TRBJ1-2; cdr3_aa: CASNRQVYGYTF
v_call: TRBV4-2; j_call: TRBJ2-1; cdr3_aa: CASSQGTLDRNEQFF
v_call: TRBV20-1; j_call: TRBJ2-2; cdr3_aa: CSARRGAGELFF
v_call: TRBV29-1; j_call: TRBJ1-2; cdr3_aa: CSVDAPTANGYTF
v_call: TRBV20-1; j_call: TRBJ2-4; cdr3_aa: CSAGEEFLAKNIQYF
v_call: TRBV18; j_call: TRBJ2-1; cdr3_aa: CASSPHWGTESEQFF